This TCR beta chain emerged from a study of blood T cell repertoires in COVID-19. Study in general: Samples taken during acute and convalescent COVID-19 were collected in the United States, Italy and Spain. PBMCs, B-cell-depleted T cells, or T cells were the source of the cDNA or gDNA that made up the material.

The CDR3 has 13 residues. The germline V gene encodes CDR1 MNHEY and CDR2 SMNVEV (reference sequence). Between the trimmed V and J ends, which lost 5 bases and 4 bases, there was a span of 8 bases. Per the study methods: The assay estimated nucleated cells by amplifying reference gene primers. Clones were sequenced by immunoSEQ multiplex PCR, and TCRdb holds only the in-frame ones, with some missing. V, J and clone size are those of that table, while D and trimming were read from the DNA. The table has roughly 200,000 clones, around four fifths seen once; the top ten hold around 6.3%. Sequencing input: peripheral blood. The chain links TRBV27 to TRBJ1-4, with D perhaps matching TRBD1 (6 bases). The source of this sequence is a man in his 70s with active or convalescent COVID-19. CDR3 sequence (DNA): TGTGCCAGCAGTGACAGGTTTAATGAAAAACTGTTTTTT. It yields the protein CASSDRFNEKLFF. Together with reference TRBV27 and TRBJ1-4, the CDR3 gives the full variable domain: EAQVTQNPRYLITVTGKKLTVTCSQNMNHEYMSWYRQDPGLGLRQIYYSMNVEVTDKGDVPEGYKVSRKEKRNFPLILESPSPNQTSLYFCASSDRFNEKLFFGSGTQLSVL.